Presented here are 28 T cell receptor beta chains from one specimen sequenced in a study of T-cell reconstitution after alpha-beta-depleted transplantation in children. Unique molecular identifiers tagged the TCRbeta library. TCRdb reanalysed the PCR reads using MiXCR and keeps one entry per CDR3 protein. The sample holds about 980,000 distinct CDR3 sequences, 25% to 30% seen once. Sample: PBMCs, mostly from graft donor cells, taken 360 days after TCRalphabeta/CD19-depleted stem cell transplant. The receptors shown here come from a boy less than two years old who had a stem cell transplant for SCID, so the T cells may come from the graft donor.

The chain carries TRBV9 and TRBJ2-1; TRBD2 might be the D (6 bases). Germline V CDR1 and CDR2: SGDLS, YYNGEE. With 4 bases removed from V and 9 bases from J, the gap between germline ends came to 14 bases. The CDR3 length is 13 residues. For the CDR3, the DNA is TGTGCCAGCAGCCCGCGGGGTGTGAGTGAGCAGTTCTTC. It is translated as CASSPRGVSEQFF.

This clonotype was counted between two and nine times. The rearrangement uses TRBV5-1 and TRBJ2-1, with 8 bases identical to TRBD2. Looked up from germline, CDR1 is SGHRS and CDR2 is YFSETQ. The CDR3 extends over 17 amino acids. Trimming took 0 bases from V and 7 from J; bases not matched to a gene: 12. CDR3 nucleotide sequence: TGCGCCAGCAGCTTGGCCGGGCGGCGGGGGGCCGGGAATGAGCAGTTCTTC. Protein product: CASSLAGRRGAGNEQFF.

This clonotype appeared a few times. The chain links TRBV6-1 to TRBJ2-5; D ambiguous. Germline V gene lookup returns CDR1 MNHNS and CDR2 SASEGT. The V and J ends lost 4 bases and 6 bases respectively, with 12 bases between them. The CDR3 has 13 amino acids. CDR3 loop: CASSGTPLKTQYF. The CDR3 nucleotides read TGTGCCAGCAGTGGGACCCCTCTGAAGACCCAGTACTTC.

This clonotype appeared many times. One end of the junction is discordant with germline, which a read error may explain. The chain joins TRBV12-3 or TRBV12-4 to TRBJ1-1, with D possibly matching TRBD1 (5 bases). The CDR3 has 13 amino acids. DNA for the CDR3: TGCGCCAGCAGCTTCGGGGGGAACACTGAAGCTTTCTTT. As protein: CASSFGGNTEAFF.

This chain uses TRBV7-9 with TRBJ2-3, with D perhaps being TRBD1 or TRBD2 (5 bases each). V lost 5 bases and J lost 4, with 16 bases in between. The germline V gene encodes CDR1 SEHNR and CDR2 FQNEAQ (reference sequence). The CDR3 sequence is 15 residues long. The CDR3 reads CASSRGVAAPDTQYF. DNA for the CDR3: TGTGCCAGCAGCCGGGGCGTTGCTGCCCCAGATACGCAGTATTTT.

This chain joins TRBV10-3 and TRBJ2-3; D is tentatively TRBD1 or TRBD2 (5 bases each). The germline V gene encodes CDR1 ENHRY and CDR2 SYGVKD. V gave up 6 bases and J gave up 7 bases, with 20 bases separating them. The CDR3 has 15 residues. This chain's CDR3 is CAIRPSDVEGYTQYF. For the CDR3, the DNA is TGTGCCATCAGACCAAGCGACGTAGAGGGGTATACGCAGTATTTT.

This clonotype has a handful of counts. V and J are TRBV29-1 and TRBJ2-5; 8 nucleotides align to TRBD1. V lost 7 bases, J lost 4 bases, and 8 bases stayed unmatched. CDR1 is SQVTM, CDR2 ANQGSEA, per germline. There are 13 residues in the CDR3. The CDR3 DNA reads TGCAGCGCCGCACAGGGGGTGGGAGAGACCCAGTACTTC. Protein sequence: CSAAQGVGETQYF.

The rearrangement joins TRBV28 to TRBJ2-3, with D perhaps TRBD1 (6 bases). CDR1 and CDR2 (germline): MDHEN, SYDVKM. With 5 bases removed from V and 1 base from J, the gap between germline ends came to 16 bases. This CDR3 spans 16 amino acids. CDR3 sequence reads: CASSDPQGSRTDTQYF. Here the CDR3 DNA reads TGTGCCAGCAGTGACCCGCAGGGGTCCCGCACAGATACGCAGTATTTT.

This clonotype was picked up a small number of times. The V gene is TRBV5-1, the J gene TRBJ2-1, with D perhaps matching TRBD2 (6 bases). The V end lost 4 bases, the J end lost 6 bases, and 11 bases lay between the germline ends. The CDR3 has 13 amino acids. CDR1 and CDR2 (germline): SGHRS, YFSETQ. The CDR3 coding sequence is TGCGCCAGCAGCCGTCTGGGGGGCAATGAGCAGTTCTTC. It specifies CASSRLGGNEQFF.

This clonotype has more than one count but fewer than ten. The rearrangement uses TRBV14 and TRBJ2-7; possible D gene TRBD1, 5 bases. Per germline, CDR1 SGHDN and CDR2 FVKESK. The CDR3 is 13 amino acids. Trimming removed 4 bases from V and 1 base from J, with 8 bases in between. The CDR3 DNA is TGTGCCAGCAGCCGACAGAATTCCTACGAGCAGTACTTC. Protein sequence: CASSRQNSYEQYF.

In its sample, this clonotype was seen a few times. V is TRBV6-5 and J is TRBJ2-3, with D perhaps TRBD2 (6 bases). V lost 3 bases, J lost 4 bases, and 11 bases lay in between. CDR1 MNHEY and CDR2 SVGAGI come from the germline V gene. The CDR3 has 14 amino acids. The CDR3 region is CASSYSLASDTQYF. In nucleotides, the CDR3 is TGTGCCAGCAGTTATTCTCTAGCGTCAGATACGCAGTATTTT.

This clonotype was observed a handful of times. The rearrangement uses TRBV4-2 and TRBJ1-2; 9 bases fit TRBD1. Germline trimming cut 1 base from V and 1 base from J; bases unmatched to any gene: 16. Germline V gene sequence: CDR1 LGHNA, CDR2 YNFKEQ. The CDR3 loop spans 20 amino acids. Here the CDR3 reads CASSQVLARDRASYNYGYTF. DNA of the CDR3: TGTGCCAGCAGCCAAGTTTTAGCCCGGGACAGGGCCTCCTATAACTATGGCTACACCTTC.

The V gene is TRBV30, the J gene TRBJ2-1; 9 bases agree with TRBD2. The CDR3 has 15 amino acids. Germline V lookup: CDR1 GTSNPN, CDR2 SVGIG (reference sequence). The junction had 11 bases not matched to a gene; V was cut back by 8 bases and J by 3 bases. CDR3 coding DNA: TGTGCCCGCGCTACTAGCGGGTATTTCTACAATGAGCAGTTCTTC. This sequence encodes CARATSGYFYNEQFF. The variable domain in full, with the rest retrieved from reference TRBV30 and TRBJ2-1, is SQTIHQWPATLVQPVGSPLSLECTVEGTSNPNLYWYRQAAGRGLQLLFYSVGIGQISSEVPQNLSASRPQDRQFILSSKKLLLSDSGFYLCARATSGYFYNEQFFGPGTRLTVL.

In this sample, this clonotype turned up many times. V usage is TRBV15 and J usage is TRBJ2-5; TRBD1 agrees at 7 bases. Germline CDR1 and CDR2: LNHNV and YYDKDF (reference sequence). The ends lost 1 base at V and 2 bases at J; junction bases unmatched: 4. The CDR3 has 15 amino acids. This CDR3 is CATSRGPGQQETQYF. CDR3 bases: TGTGCCACCAGCAGAGGCCCGGGACAGCAAGAGACCCAGTACTTC.

Remarks on this clonotype: An end of the junction does not agree with germline; a read error may underlie this. The rearrangement links TRBV10-3 to TRBJ2-6; 11 nucleotides line up with TRBD1. Germline V gene lookup returns CDR1 ENHRY and CDR2 SYGVKD. The CDR3 has 19 amino acids. CDR3 in amino acids: CAICEGPGTGGSGANVLTF. DNA of the CDR3: TGTGCCATCTGTGAGGGACCCGGGACAGGGGGTTCTGGGGCCAACGTCCTGACTTTC.

The CDR3 region is CASSYNYRDGTDTQYF. The CDR3 bases are TGTGCCAGCAGTTACAATTACAGGGATGGCACAGATACGCAGTATTTT. This rearrangement joins TRBV6-2 or TRBV6-3 to TRBJ2-3; a possible D gene is TRBD1 (6 bases). The CDR3 has 16 amino acids. V lost 2 bases and J 1 base, leaving 13 bases between the germline ends. Looked up from germline, CDR1 is MNHEY and CDR2 is SVGEGT.

This rearrangement joins TRBV20-1 to TRBJ2-7, with D tentatively TRBD1 (5 bases). There are 13 residues in the CDR3. Trimming cost V 3 bases and J 3 bases, with 12 bases left between them. CDR1 and CDR2 from the germline V gene are DFQATT and SNEGSKA (reference sequence). CDR3 protein: CSARDIGIYEQYF. Written as DNA, the CDR3 is TGCAGTGCTAGGGACATAGGTATCTACGAGCAGTACTTC.

This clonotype turned up a few times. The rearrangement links TRBV12-3 or TRBV12-4 to TRBJ2-7, with D possibly being TRBD2 (6 bases). Trimming removed 6 bases from V and 7 bases from J, with 19 bases in between. The CDR3 runs to 14 residues. CDR3 protein: CASSPQGRAGEQYF. CDR3 nucleotide sequence: TGTGCCAGCAGCCCCCAAGGACGGGCGGGGGAGCAGTACTTC.

The genes are TRBV20-1 and TRBJ2-7; TRBD2 matches at 7 bases. There are 14 residues in the CDR3. With V trimmed by 3 bases and J by 7 bases, 12 bases remained unmatched. Germline V gene sequence: CDR1 DFQATT, CDR2 SNEGSKA (reference sequence). This CDR3 is CSARGDYGPREQYF. The CDR3 DNA is TGCAGTGCTAGGGGGGACTATGGGCCGAGGGAGCAGTACTTC.

The chain links TRBV5-1 to TRBJ2-1; tentatively, D is TRBD2 (5 bases). Germline assignment: CDR1 SGHRS and CDR2 YFSETQ. The CDR3 covers 15 residues. V was trimmed by 0 bases and J by 7 bases, leaving 14 bases between them. CDR3 sequence (DNA): TGCGCCAGCAGCTTGGATTCACCGGGGTGGAATGAGCAGTTCTTC. It encodes CASSLDSPGWNEQFF.

The rearrangement links TRBV28 to TRBJ1-4; D is uncertain. CDR3 length: 13 residues. V lost 6 bases to trimming and J lost 3 bases, with 8 bases between them. Looked up from germline, CDR1 is MDHEN and CDR2 is SYDVKM. CDR3 nucleotides: TGTGCCAGCAGAAGGACGCCTAATGAAAAACTGTTTTTT. This sequence encodes CASRRTPNEKLFF.

This clonotype was seen at least ten times. The chain combines TRBV20-1 with TRBJ2-3; TRBD2 might be the D (5 bases). V was pared by 3 bases and J by 3 bases, with 7 bases between. This CDR3 region has 12 residues. Germline V CDR1 and CDR2: DFQATT, SNEGSKA (reference sequence). CDR3 nucleotides: TGCAGTGCTAGGCCGGGGACAGATACGCAGTATTTT. Translated, it gives CSARPGTDTQYF.

The V gene is TRBV7-8, the J gene TRBJ2-7, with TRBD2 matching over 7 bases. CDR1 and CDR2 from the germline V gene are SGHVS and FQNEAQ. Trimming at V came to 3 bases and at J to 6 bases, leaving 5 bases not matched to a gene. This CDR3 contains 13 residues. CDR3 sequence (DNA): TGTGCCAGCAGCTTCGGGGAGGGCGGCGAGCAGTACTTC. Its translation is CASSFGEGGEQYF.

CDR3 DNA: TGCAGCGTTGAAGCCGGGACAGGGAGAACAGATACGCAGTATTTT. Translation: CSVEAGTGRTDTQYF. The V and J genes are TRBV29-1 and TRBJ2-3; 9 bases agree with TRBD1. CDR1 is SQVTM, CDR2 ANQGSEA, per germline. With 1 base clipped from V and 3 bases from J, the junction kept 5 bases outside the gene matches. The CDR3 runs to 15 residues.

Only a few counts were recorded for this clonotype. This rearrangement joins TRBV7-9 to TRBJ1-3; D is unresolved. Germline V gene data show CDR1 as SEHNR and CDR2 as FQNEAQ (reference sequence). V was pared by 5 bases and J by 8 bases, with 19 bases between. There are 15 residues in the CDR3. CDR3 DNA sequence: TGTGCCAGCAGCGAGGGCGGCAACAGTGGGGACACCATATATTTT. Translating it yields CASSEGGNSGDTIYF.

This clonotype was found many times. The J gene is TRBJ2-5, the V gene TRBV5-1, with D unclear. The CDR3 runs 11 residues. V gave up 4 bases and J gave up 7 bases, with 8 bases separating them. Germline CDR1 reads SGHRS; CDR2 reads YFSETQ. CDR3 nucleotide sequence: TGCGCCAGCAGCCTCACCGGGACCCAGTACTTC. Protein sequence: CASSLTGTQYF. The variable domain in full, with the rest retrieved from reference TRBV5-1 and TRBJ2-5, is KAGVTQTPRYLIKTRGQQVTLSCSPISGHRSVSWYQQTPGQGLQFLFEYFSETQRNKGNFPGRFSGRQFSNSRSEMNVSTLELGDSALYLCASSLTGTQYFGPGTRLLVL.

This clonotype was detected only a few times. The V call is TRBV10-3, the J call TRBJ2-7; TRBD1 or TRBD2 may be the D gene (6 bases each). Germline V gene sequence: CDR1 ENHRY, CDR2 SYGVKD. The CDR3 covers 15 residues. V dropped 3 bases and J dropped 0 bases, with 12 bases sitting between them. The CDR3: CAISDLGGGSYEQYF. The CDR3 nucleotides are TGTGCCATCAGTGATTTGGGGGGCGGCTCCTACGAGCAGTACTTC.

There are a few counts of this clonotype. The chain uses TRBV6-2 or TRBV6-3 and TRBJ2-7; perhaps TRBD2 as D (6 bases). Germline V gives CDR1 MNHEY, CDR2 SVGEGT. CDR3 length: 16 residues. V lost 1 base and J lost 0, with 13 bases in between. Here the CDR3 reads CASSYWQQEGSYEQYF. CDR3 DNA: TGTGCCAGCAGTTACTGGCAACAGGAGGGCTCCTACGAGCAGTACTTC.